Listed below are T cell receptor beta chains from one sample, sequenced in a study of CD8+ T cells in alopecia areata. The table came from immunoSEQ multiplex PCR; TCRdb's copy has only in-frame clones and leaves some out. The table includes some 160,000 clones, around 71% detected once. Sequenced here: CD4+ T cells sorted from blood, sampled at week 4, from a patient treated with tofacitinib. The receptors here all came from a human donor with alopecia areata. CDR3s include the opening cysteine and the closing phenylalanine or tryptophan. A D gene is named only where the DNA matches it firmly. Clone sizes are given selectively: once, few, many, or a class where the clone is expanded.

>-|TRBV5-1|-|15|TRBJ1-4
TGCGCCAGCAGCTACTCCCTGGGGCCTAATGAAAAACTGTTTTTT
CASSYSLGPNEKLFF
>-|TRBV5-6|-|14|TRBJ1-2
TGTGCCAGCAGCTTAGGCAGGTCCAACTATGGCTACACCTTC
CASSLGRSNYGYTF
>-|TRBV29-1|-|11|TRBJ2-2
TGCAGCGTACGTGATACCGGGGAGCTGTTTTTT
CSVRDTGELFF
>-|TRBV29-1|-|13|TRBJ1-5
TGCAGCGTTGAAGGGGGCCCTAATCAGCCCCAGCATTTT
CSVEGGPNQPQHF
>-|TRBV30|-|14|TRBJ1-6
TGTGCCTGGAGTGCGGACGGAGATAATTCACCCCTCCACTTT
CAWSADGDNSPLHF
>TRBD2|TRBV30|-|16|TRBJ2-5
TGTGCCTGGAGCACGACTAGCGGGGGCCGACAAGAGACCCAGTACTTC
CAWSTTSGGRQETQYF
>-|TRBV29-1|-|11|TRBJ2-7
TGCAGCGGGTTACAGGGTAGTGAGCAGTACTTC
CSGLQGSEQYF
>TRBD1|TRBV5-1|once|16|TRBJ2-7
TGCGCCAGCAGCTTGGCCGTGGGACAGGGAACGTACGAGCAGTACTTC
CASSLAVGQGTYEQYF
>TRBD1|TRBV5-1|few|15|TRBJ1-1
TGCGCCAGCAGCCCTGACAGGGGGATGAACACTGAAGCTTTCTTT
CASSPDRGMNTEAFF
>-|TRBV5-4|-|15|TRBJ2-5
TGTGCCAGCAGCTCAGGTCCGGGGCCGGAAGAGACCCAGTACTTC
CASSSGPGPEETQYF
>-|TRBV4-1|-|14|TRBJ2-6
TGCGCCAGCAGCCAAGATACTGGGGCCAACGTCCTGACTTTC
CASSQDTGANVLTF
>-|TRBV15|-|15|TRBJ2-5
TGTGCCACCAGCAGAGATCCGGGGGGCCTGGAGACCCAGTACTTC
CATSRDPGGLETQYF
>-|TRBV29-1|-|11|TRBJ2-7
TGCAGCGTTGCCCGGGACTACGAGCAGTACTTC
CSVARDYEQYF
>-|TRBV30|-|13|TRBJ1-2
TGTGCCTGGAGTGCCCCCGGGGGGCAAGGCTACACCTTC
CAWSAPGGQGYTF
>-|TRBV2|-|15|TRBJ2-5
TGTGCCAGCACCAAAAGTAAAACGTACCAAGAGACCCAGTACTTC
CASTKSKTYQETQYF
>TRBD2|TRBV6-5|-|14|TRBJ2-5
TGTGCCAGCAGGCGACTAGCGTCGCCAGAGACCCAGTACTTC
CASRRLASPETQYF
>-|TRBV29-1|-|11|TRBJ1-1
TGCAGCGCCGAAATGAACACTGAAGCTTTCTTT
CSAEMNTEAFF
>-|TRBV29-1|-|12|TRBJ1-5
TGCAGCGTTATAATGGAGGGTCAGCCCCAGCATTTT
CSVIMEGQPQHF
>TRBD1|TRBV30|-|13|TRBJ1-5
TGTGCCTGGAGGGGGACAGGAAATCAGCCCCAGCATTTT
CAWRGTGNQPQHF
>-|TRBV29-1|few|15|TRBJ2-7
TGCAGCGTTGAGCTGGGACTTACCAAAGCCGCCGAGCAGTACTTC
CSVELGLTKAAEQYF
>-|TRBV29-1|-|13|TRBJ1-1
TGCAGCGCCGCTGAGGGGACGAACACTGAAGCTTTCTTT
CSAAEGTNTEAFF
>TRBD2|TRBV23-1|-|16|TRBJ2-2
TGCGCCAGCAGTCAATCGGCTAGCGGGGAAACCGGGGAGCTGTTTTTT
CASSQSASGETGELFF
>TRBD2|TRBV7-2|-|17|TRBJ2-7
TGTGCCAGCAGCCCCGGGACTAGCGGGGGGCTTTACTACGAGCAGTACTTC
CASSPGTSGGLYYEQYF
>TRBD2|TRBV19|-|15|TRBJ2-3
TGTGCCAGTAGTCGAGGACTAGCGACCACAGATACGCAGTATTTT
CASSRGLATTDTQYF
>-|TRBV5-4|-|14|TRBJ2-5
TGTGCCAGCAGCTTCCGGGACGGCCAAGAGACCCAGTACTTC
CASSFRDGQETQYF
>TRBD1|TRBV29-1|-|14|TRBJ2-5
TGCAGCGTCGTCCGGGACAGGGCGCAAGAGACCCAGTACTTC
CSVVRDRAQETQYF